This TCR beta chain was sequenced during a study of blood T cell repertoires in COVID-19. In the source study's methods: The authors estimated nucleated cell counts from reference gene primer amplification. The method was immunoSEQ multiplex PCR; TCRdb's version includes in-frame clones alone and lacks a portion of them. V, J and clone size are taken as reported in that table, and D and trimming were inferred from the DNA itself. Found here are approximately 130,000 clones, more than 70% of them singletons; the top ten hold 3% to 5%. J was trimmed by 6 bases and V by 3 bases; bases with no gene match: 6. The V gene's germline CDR1 is SEHNR and CDR2 FQNEAQ (reference sequence). The CDR3 consists of 15 residues.

The specimen sequenced was peripheral blood. The genes are TRBV7-9 and TRBJ2-2, with TRBD1 matching 8 bases. This TCR was recovered from a man between 60 and 75 years old with acute or convalescent COVID-19. In DNA form, the CDR3 reads TGTGCCAGCAGCTTTAATTCAGGGGGCCCCGGGGAGCTGTTTTTT. Translating it yields CASSFNSGGPGELFF.